The 32 T cell receptor beta chains presented below share a single source sample, sequenced in a study of post-analysis software for immune sequencing data. Their antigen targets remain unknown. The authors incorporated unique molecular identifiers into the TCR beta cDNA libraries. Each CDR3 protein is one row after TCRdb ran MiXCR on the PCR reads. The data contain 150,000 to 200,000 distinct CDR3 sequences, 30% of them singletons. General study findings and limits: About five TRBV segments, including TRBV5-6, TRBV5-1 and TRBV20-1, were more frequent in patients than controls.

Sequenced sample: blood. Every receptor here comes from a girl aged 5 to 17 with multiple sclerosis.

This clonotype was picked up a small number of times. The rearrangement joins TRBV3-1 to TRBJ1-5; D call uncertain. CDR1 and CDR2 from the germline V gene are LGHDT and YNNKEL (reference sequence). The CDR3 is 14 residues long. V lost 0 bases to trimming and J lost 9 bases, with 12 bases between them. CDR3 amino acids: CASSQDGGYAPQHF. Here the CDR3 DNA reads TGTGCCAGCAGCCAAGATGGAGGATATGCGCCCCAGCATTTT.

The chain employs TRBV10-3 and TRBJ1-5; 7 bases line up with TRBD1. Germline CDR1 and CDR2: ENHRY and SYGVKD. J lost 0 bases, V lost 10 bases, and 9 bases had no gene match. The CDR3 has 15 amino acids. CDR3 coding DNA: TGTGCCACGGCCAAGGGGACAGATAGCAATCAGCCCCAGCATTTT. Its protein is CATAKGTDSNQPQHF.

The chain couples TRBV28 to TRBJ1-2, with D maybe TRBD1 (5 bases). The CDR3 covers 15 residues. The germline gives CDR1 MDHEN, CDR2 SYDVKM. V shed 3 bases and J shed 5 bases, with 16 bases lying between them. As DNA, the CDR3 is TGTGCCAGCAGTTTCTGGATCCAGGGCCTTTATGGCTACACCTTC. As protein: CASSFWIQGLYGYTF.

About this clonotype itself: A much bigger clone sits one base away, suggesting this may be a read error. The chain joins TRBV6-5 to TRBJ2-7; TRBD1 aligns across 7 bases. The CDR3 totals 14 residues. Germline trimming cut 4 bases from V and 6 bases from J; bases unmatched to any gene: 9. CDR1 is MNHEY and CDR2 is SVGAGI in the germline V gene. The DNA for the CDR3 is TGTGCCAGCAGTTGGAGACAGGGAGCCTGCGAGCAGTACTTC. Its protein product is CASSWRQGACEQYF.

This clonotype was counted at least ten times. V usage is TRBV27 and J usage is TRBJ2-7, with D perhaps TRBD1 (5 bases). The CDR3 extends over 11 amino acids. CDR1 is MNHEY, CDR2 SMNVEV, per germline (reference sequence). Trimming took 11 bases from V and 7 from J, leaving 15 bases between them. CDR3 DNA: TGTGCCTCTCAGGGATATGCGGAGCAGTACTTC. Protein product: CASQGYAEQYF.

The table lists this clonotype with many counts. The V gene is TRBV5-1, the J gene TRBJ2-1, with TRBD1 matching 9 bases. V trimming: 4 bases; J trimming: 8 bases; junction bases outside the gene matches: 22. Germline CDR1 is SGHRS and CDR2 is YFSETQ. The CDR3 totals 19 residues. The DNA for the CDR3 is TGCGCCAGCAGCCGGGTATCAGTAGGGGGGACAGGGTACAGTGATGAGCAGTTCTTC. It codes for CASSRVSVGGTGYSDEQFF.

A remark on this clonotype: This may be a read error: a much more frequent sequence differs by one nucleotide. The chain recombines TRBV5-1 with TRBJ2-5; D may be TRBD2 (6 bases). CDR3 length: 15 amino acids. Germline V lookup: CDR1 SGHRS, CDR2 YFSETQ. V shed 0 bases and J shed 9 bases, with 18 bases lying between them. CDR3 sequence: CASSLEGRDGEAQYF. For the CDR3, the DNA is TGCGCCAGCAGCTTGGAAGGCCGGGATGGGGAGGCCCAGTACTTC.

About this clonotype itself: This may arise from a read error, as a much more abundant clone is one base away. J is TRBJ2-7 and V is TRBV10-3; D might be TRBD1 or TRBD2, each matching 5 bases. CDR3 length equals 14 residues. Per germline, CDR1 ENHRY and CDR2 SYGVKD. The CDR3 nucleotides read TGTGCCGTCAGGGAGTCGCCGGATTCCTACGAGCAGTACTTC. It specifies CAVRESPDSYEQYF.

This clonotype turned up a few times. The V gene is TRBV10-3, the J gene TRBJ1-2, with D hard to call. CDR1 is ENHRY and CDR2 is SYGVKD in the germline V gene. V lost 8 bases and J 2 bases, leaving 9 bases between the germline ends. The CDR3 extends over 12 amino acids. The chain's CDR3 is CAIPDGNYGYTF. CDR3 in DNA: TGTGCCATCCCTGACGGGAACTATGGCTACACCTTC.

This clonotype was recorded many times. The V call is TRBV12-3 or TRBV12-4, the J call TRBJ1-2; TRBD1 agrees at 8 bases. The CDR3 loop spans 15 amino acids. Trimming took 6 bases from V and 4 from J; bases not matched to a gene: 10. As DNA, the CDR3 is TGTGCCAGCAGCTATATCGGACAGGGTTCCTATGGCTACACCTTC. This gives the protein CASSYIGQGSYGYTF.

This clonotype appeared many times. The V call is TRBV7-8, the J call TRBJ2-1; 7 nucleotides match TRBD2. The trim removed 5 bases at V and 4 bases at J, leaving 11 bases unmatched. This CDR3 has 16 amino acids. The germline gives CDR1 SGHVS, CDR2 FQNEAQ. DNA for the CDR3: TGTGCCAGCAGCCCCCCCGGCGGGAGAAGTTACAATGAGCAGTTCTTC. It yields the protein CASSPPGGRSYNEQFF. The whole variable domain, filled in from reference TRBV7-8 and TRBJ2-1, reads GAGVSQSPRYKVAKRGQDVALRCDPISGHVSLFWYQQALGQGPEFLTYFQNEAQLDKSGLPSDRFFAERPEGSVSTLKIQRTQQEDSAVYLCASSPPGGRSYNEQFFGPGTRLTVL.

The V gene is TRBV20-1, the J gene TRBJ2-5; D may be TRBD2 (6 bases). The CDR3 sequence is 14 residues long. Trimming removed 3 bases at V and 2 bases at J, with 13 bases between. Germline V gene sequence: CDR1 DFQATT, CDR2 SNEGSKA (reference sequence). The CDR3 reads CSASILAFQETQYF. For the CDR3, the DNA is TGCAGTGCTAGTATCCTAGCGTTTCAAGAGACCCAGTACTTC.

This chain connects TRBV29-1 to TRBJ2-7; 7 bases are shared with TRBD2. CDR1 is SQVTM and CDR2 is ANQGSEA in the germline V gene. V shed 0 bases and J 6 bases; nucleotides not matched to a gene: 5. This CDR3 has 13 amino acids. The CDR3 DNA reads as TGCAGCGTTGAAGAGCGGGAGATAGGCGAGCAGTACTTC. Its protein product is CSVEEREIGEQYF.

This chain uses TRBV29-1 with TRBJ2-2; D is perhaps TRBD1 (6 bases). Trimming stripped 4 bases from V and 5 bases from J, with 8 bases between. The V gene's germline CDR1 is SQVTM and CDR2 ANQGSEA. CDR3 length: 12 amino acids. The CDR3 sequence: CSVVQGTGELFF. For the CDR3, the DNA is TGCAGCGTTGTTCAGGGGACCGGGGAGCTGTTTTTT.

The chain joins TRBV7-3 to TRBJ2-1; 7 bases map to TRBD2. The J call may be faulty, since TRBJ2-7 better matches the DNA end. The CDR3 spans 16 residues. Germline V CDR1 and CDR2: SGHTA, FQGTGA. The CDR3 is CASSLGYSGPYNEQYF. The DNA for the CDR3 is TGTGCCAGCAGCTTAGGTTATAGCGGGCCCTACAATGAGCAGTACTTC.

This clonotype was counted ten times or more. V is TRBV4-1 and J is TRBJ2-3; D is perhaps TRBD2 (5 bases). The CDR3 is 13 residues long. Germline CDR1 is MGHRA and CDR2 is YSYEKL. Trimming took off 0 bases at V and 9 bases at J, with 10 bases between the two ends. The CDR3 DNA reads TGCGCCAGCAGCCAAGATCCCACTAGAACGCAGTATTTT. Its translation: CASSQDPTRTQYF.

This clonotype has just a few counts. V and J are TRBV3-1 and TRBJ2-7; 7 bases fit TRBD2. J lost 7 bases, V lost 6 bases, and 9 bases had no gene match. There are 13 residues in the CDR3. Germline V gene lookup returns CDR1 LGHDT and CDR2 YNNKEL (reference sequence). The CDR3 bases are TGTGCCAGCAGTGGCGGGAGTTTTTGGGAGCAGTACTTC. Protein product: CASSGGSFWEQYF.

This clonotype was found many times. J is TRBJ2-7 and V is TRBV18; 10 nucleotides match TRBD1. Germline V gene sequence: CDR1 KGHSH, CDR2 LQKENI. This CDR3 has 14 amino acids. Trimming at V came to 4 bases and at J to 4 bases, leaving 4 bases not matched to a gene. The CDR3 nucleotides read TGTGCCAGCTCACAGGGGACAGGGGATTACGAGCAGTACTTC. Translated, it gives CASSQGTGDYEQYF.

This clonotype was picked up many times. V and J are TRBV11-3 and TRBJ2-1; D unclear. Trimming cost V 4 bases and J 6 bases, with 22 bases left between them. The CDR3 sequence is 17 residues long. CDR1 and CDR2 (germline): SGHNT, YENEEA. CDR3 amino acids: CASSSHYTPDVGNEQFF. CDR3 coding DNA: TGTGCCAGCAGCTCCCACTATACCCCTGACGTGGGCAATGAGCAGTTCTTC. The whole variable domain, filled in from reference TRBV11-3 and TRBJ2-1, reads EAGVVQSPRYKIIEKKQPVAFWCNPISGHNTLYWYLQNLGQGPELLIRYENEEAVDDSQLPKDRFSAERLKGVDSTLKIQPAELGDSAVYLCASSSHYTPDVGNEQFFGPGTRLTVL.

This clonotype appeared many times. The genes are TRBV7-9 and TRBJ2-7, with TRBD1 matching over 9 bases. V was pared by 3 bases and J by 2 bases, with 5 bases of the junction left unmatched. There are 15 residues in the CDR3. The germline gives CDR1 SEHNR, CDR2 FQNEAQ (reference sequence). The CDR3 DNA reads TGTGCCAGCAGCTTGGGTGGGACAGGGACCTACGAGCAGTACTTC. Translating gives CASSLGGTGTYEQYF.

This clonotype has at least ten counts. The chain uses TRBV20-1 and TRBJ2-5, with TRBD2 matching over 10 bases. CDR1 and CDR2 (germline): DFQATT, SNEGSKA (reference sequence). V shed 6 bases and J 5 bases; nucleotides not matched to a gene: 15. This CDR3 has 16 amino acids. The CDR3 region has the DNA TGCAGTGCCCCCCAAGTAGCGGGAGGCCTGAGGGAGACCCAGTACTTC. Amino acid sequence: CSAPQVAGGLRETQYF.

The V gene is TRBV6-5, the J gene TRBJ1-5; D not resolved. This CDR3 has 16 amino acids. V shed 5 bases and J shed 0 bases, with 14 bases lying between them. Germline-derived CDR1 and CDR2 are MNHEY and SVGAGI. CDR3 sequence reads: CASSPTWTVSNQPQHF. The DNA for the CDR3 is TGTGCCAGCAGTCCTACCTGGACGGTTAGCAATCAGCCCCAGCATTTT.

This clonotype was counted many times. The chain uses TRBV20-1 and TRBJ1-2; 10 nucleotides match TRBD1. Trimming cost V 6 bases and J 9 bases; bases outside gene matches: 7. Germline lookup yields CDR1 DFQATT and CDR2 SNEGSKA (reference sequence). CDR3 length: 12 residues. As DNA, the CDR3 is TGCAGTGCGGTTCCGGGACAGGGGAGCTACACCTTC. Translating it yields CSAVPGQGSYTF.

V and J are TRBV7-9 and TRBJ1-1; D is undetermined. The length of the CDR3 is 14 residues. V was trimmed by 1 base and J by 3 bases, leaving 9 bases between them. Germline-derived CDR1 and CDR2 are SEHNR and FQNEAQ (reference sequence). The CDR3, as DNA: TGTGCCAGCAGCTTAGAAGGTGTTGACACTGAAGCTTTCTTT. This sequence encodes CASSLEGVDTEAFF.

In regard to this clonotype: This clone may be a read error of a much larger clone one base away. The V call is TRBV6-1, the J call TRBJ2-3, with 9 bases matching TRBD1. Looked up from germline, CDR1 is MNHNS and CDR2 is SASEGT. The CDR3 spans 15 residues. The CDR3 DNA sequence: TGTGCCAGCAGTCGCGGACAGGGGAAAGGAGATGCGCAGTATTTT. Amino acids: CASSRGQGKGDAQYF.

This clonotype was seen at least ten times. This rearrangement joins TRBV29-1 to TRBJ2-7; 9 bases line up with TRBD2. Germline values: CDR1 SQVTM, CDR2 ANQGSEA. The CDR3 runs 13 residues. V lost 5 bases and J lost 1; bases outside the gene matches: 3. CDR3 bases: TGCAGCGTTAGGACTAGCGTTTCCTACGAGCAGTACTTC. Its translation: CSVRTSVSYEQYF.

This clonotype has ten or more counts. The chain employs TRBV20-1 and TRBJ2-1; 9 bases match TRBD2. V lost 3 bases and J lost 7; bases outside the gene matches: 4. The CDR3 sequence is 13 residues long. CDR1 is DFQATT, CDR2 SNEGSKA, per germline (reference sequence). CDR3 sequence: CSASSSGRNEQFF. The CDR3 DNA is TGCAGTGCTAGTAGTAGCGGGAGAAATGAGCAGTTCTTC.

This clonotype was recorded many times. The chain carries TRBV5-5 and TRBJ2-7; D remains unclear. Per the germline V gene, CDR1 is SGHKS and CDR2 is YYEKEE (reference sequence). This CDR3 is built from 15 residues. V was trimmed by 2 bases and J by 2 bases, leaving 14 bases between them. CDR3 amino acids: CASSLDTPKAYEQYF. CDR3 DNA sequence: TGTGCCAGCAGCTTAGACACGCCTAAGGCCTACGAGCAGTACTTC.

This clonotype has a handful of counts. This sequence joins TRBV28 and TRBJ2-7, with 7 bases aligning to TRBD1. V was pared by 5 bases and J by 6 bases, with 7 bases of the junction left unmatched. Germline lookup yields CDR1 MDHEN and CDR2 SYDVKM. The CDR3 contains 13 residues. Here the CDR3 DNA reads TGTGCCAGCAGTCCCCCTAGGGGGCTCGAGCAGTACTTC. Its translation is CASSPPRGLEQYF.

The chain combines TRBV12-3 or TRBV12-4 with TRBJ1-1, with TRBD1 as a possible D gene (5 bases). This CDR3 has 13 residues. The ends were cut back, 7 bases at V and 6 bases at J, with 15 bases in the middle. In nucleotides, the CDR3 is TGTGCCAGCAAGGCCAGGGAACGCGCTGAAGCTTTCTTT. Amino acids: CASKARERAEAFF.

The chain joins TRBV29-1 to TRBJ2-5; 9 nucleotides agree with TRBD1. The CDR3 consists of 15 residues. The germline V gene has CDR1 SQVTM and CDR2 ANQGSEA. The junction had 11 bases not matched to a gene; V was cut back by 6 bases and J by 3 bases. Written as DNA, the CDR3 is TGCAGCGTCGACTCGGACAGGGGATCCGAAGAGACCCAGTACTTC. Translation: CSVDSDRGSEETQYF.

This clonotype was counted only a few times. The rearrangement uses TRBV11-2 and TRBJ2-7; D call uncertain. The V end lost 0 bases, the J end lost 0 bases, and 9 bases lay between the germline ends. CDR3 size: 15 residues. CDR1 is SGHAT and CDR2 is FQNNGV in the germline V gene. The CDR3 here is CASSLEAVVSYEQYF. CDR3 DNA sequence: TGTGCCAGCAGCTTAGAGGCGGTAGTCTCCTACGAGCAGTACTTC.